One TCR beta chain is described in this entry. What it binds is unknown. The record originates from a study of T cell responses to AZD1222 COVID-19 vaccine. There are 13 residues in the CDR3. The V gene's germline CDR1 is MNHEY and CDR2 SVGAGI. The V end was cut by 6 bases, the J end by 4 bases, with 12 bases between. Libraries were prepared by immunoSEQ multiplex PCR; TCRdb keeps only in-frame clonotypes and omits some of them. The sample has about 110,000 clones, approximately 90% seen once. General study results and limits: The breadth and depth of Spike-specific TCRs increased once two AZD1222 doses had been given. Among the donors, most were white British and more were female, and clonal diversity was possibly underestimated. Without day 14 samples, only post-peak T cell repertoires were studied. Seropositive AZD1222 recipients at baseline numbered only five or six.

The clonotype originates from an adult in good health. The sample here was peripheral blood, taken on day 0 of MenACWY control vaccination. This chain joins TRBV6-5 and TRBJ1-2; TRBD1 is a possible D gene (6 bases). The CDR3, as DNA: TGTGCCAGCAGGGACAGCCCCATCTATGGCTACACCTTC. As protein: CASRDSPIYGYTF.